These T cell receptor beta chains were read from a single sample in a study of Ad26.COV2.S vaccination and SARS-CoV-2 variants. Produced via immunoSEQ multiplex PCR; TCRdb's table is partial and in-frame only. Counted here are some 340,000 clones, over 80% occurring once; the ten biggest clones make up roughly 2%. The sample was peripheral blood, taken in a trial of Ad26.COV2.S vaccine versus placebo. These receptors all come from a person aged 18 to 65 who received the Ad26.COV2.S COVID-19 vaccine or a placebo. Both conserved end residues are trimmed from each CDR3. The order of the fields is J gene, D gene, V gene, CDR3 protein. The D gene is left open where the match is weak.

J gene: TRBJ2-5; D gene: .; V gene: TRBV5-6; CDR3 protein: ASSLAGVQETQY
J gene: TRBJ2-3; D gene: TRBD2; V gene: TRBV7-3; CDR3 protein: ASSPGGITDTQY
J gene: TRBJ2-3; D gene: .; V gene: TRBV5-1; CDR3 protein: ASSLAEAGPDTQY
J gene: TRBJ2-7; D gene: TRBD1; V gene: TRBV11-2; CDR3 protein: ASSPIKRQGRYEQY
J gene: TRBJ1-2; D gene: .; V gene: TRBV27; CDR3 protein: ASTPNGQVGYT
J gene: TRBJ2-1; D gene: .; V gene: TRBV6-5; CDR3 protein: ASSYSSGVYNEQF
J gene: TRBJ1-5; D gene: TRBD1; V gene: TRBV27; CDR3 protein: ASSFGQGFNQPQH
J gene: TRBJ2-3; D gene: TRBD2; V gene: TRBV6-1; CDR3 protein: ASSKGGLAGRDTQY
J gene: TRBJ2-7; D gene: .; V gene: TRBV12-3/TRBV12-4; CDR3 protein: ASSLGQGYEQY
J gene: TRBJ2-1; D gene: .; V gene: TRBV5-1; CDR3 protein: ASSLGQVSYNEQF
J gene: TRBJ2-3; D gene: .; V gene: TRBV5-8; CDR3 protein: ASSRWGSPQDTQY
J gene: TRBJ2-1; D gene: TRBD2; V gene: TRBV2; CDR3 protein: ASPQGLVDNEQF
J gene: TRBJ1-5; D gene: .; V gene: TRBV19; CDR3 protein: ATLGGGSGYSNQPQH
J gene: TRBJ1-2; D gene: TRBD1; V gene: TRBV18; CDR3 protein: ASSPTDRAFYGYT
J gene: TRBJ1-1; D gene: TRBD1; V gene: TRBV29-1; CDR3 protein: SVEAGQGEWNTEAF
J gene: TRBJ1-1; D gene: TRBD1; V gene: TRBV11-3; CDR3 protein: ASREGGQFLNTEAF
J gene: TRBJ1-2; D gene: .; V gene: TRBV28; CDR3 protein: ASSSPWQES
J gene: TRBJ2-7; D gene: .; V gene: TRBV7-6; CDR3 protein: ASSLVPGHGEVDEQY
J gene: TRBJ1-4; D gene: .; V gene: TRBV7-9; CDR3 protein: ASSLDGGANEKLF
J gene: TRBJ1-4; D gene: .; V gene: TRBV19; CDR3 protein: ASSIDDSATNEKLF
J gene: TRBJ2-5; D gene: TRBD2; V gene: TRBV28; CDR3 protein: ASSLPTSGGQETQY
J gene: TRBJ1-1; D gene: TRBD1; V gene: TRBV4-2; CDR3 protein: ASSQGQGAGTEAF
J gene: TRBJ2-1; D gene: .; V gene: TRBV7-2; CDR3 protein: ASSLGGRAYNEQF
J gene: TRBJ1-1; D gene: .; V gene: TRBV19; CDR3 protein: ASSMSRVGTEAF
J gene: TRBJ1-6; D gene: .; V gene: TRBV2; CDR3 protein: ASTLSGGTYNSPLH